These 12 T cell receptor beta chains came from one sample sequenced in a study of blood T cell repertoires in COVID-19. Clones were sequenced by immunoSEQ multiplex PCR, and TCRdb holds only the in-frame ones, with some missing. The repertoire holds 200,000 to 300,000 clones, more than 80% seen once, with roughly 5.5% in the top ten. Sequenced: peripheral blood. The receptor source for this set is a human donor in a cohort sampled during active COVID-19.

This clone was seen only once. This rearrangement joins TRBV19 to TRBJ2-1; D is possibly TRBD1 (5 bases). Per germline, CDR1 LNHDA and CDR2 SQIVND (reference sequence). There are 15 residues in the CDR3. V lost 1 base and J 3 bases, leaving 10 bases between the germline ends. CDR3 region: CASSIGQTFYNEQFF. DNA for the CDR3: TGTGCCAGTAGTATAGGACAGACCTTCTACAATGAGCAGTTCTTC. Supplemented by reference TRBV19 and TRBJ2-1, the full variable domain reads DGGITQSPKYLFRKEGQNVTLSCEQNLNHDAMYWYRQDPGQGLRLIYYSQIVNDFQKGDIAEGYSVSREKKESFPLTVTSAQKNPTAFYLCASSIGQTFYNEQFFGPGTRLTVL.

This rearrangement joins TRBV7-2 to TRBJ2-2, with no clear D. CDR3 length: 15 amino acids. The germline V gene encodes CDR1 SGHTA and CDR2 FQGNSA. Trimming took 1 base from V and 1 from J, leaving 7 bases between them. The DNA for the CDR3 is TGTGCCAGCAGCTTAGTCCGGAGGAACACCGGGGAGCTGTTTTTT. This encodes CASSLVRRNTGELFF.

In the case of this clone: This sample also contains other DNA sequences that code for the same CDR3. This chain links TRBV20-1 with TRBJ1-1; no firm D call. CDR1 is DFQATT, CDR2 SNEGSKA, per germline (reference sequence). Trimming left V 3 bases short and J 4 bases short, with 6 bases between. The CDR3 is 11 amino acids. CDR3 nucleotides: TGCAGTGCTAGTCCGGGCACTGAAGCTTTCTTT. Protein: CSASPGTEAFF.

The CDR3 loop reads CASSVGVGGAGELFF. The CDR3 nucleotides read TGTGCCAGCAGCGTAGGAGTAGGAGGGGCCGGGGAGCTGTTTTTT. The rearrangement joins TRBV9 to TRBJ2-2, with TRBD2 as a possible D gene (6 bases). The CDR3 runs to 15 residues. The ends were cut back, 0 bases at V and 6 bases at J, with 12 bases in the middle. Germline CDR1 is SGDLS and CDR2 is YYNGEE. The full variable domain, with the rest looked up from reference TRBV9 and TRBJ2-2, is DSGVTQTPKHLITATGQRVTLRCSPRSGDLSVYWYQQSLDQGLQFLIQYYNGEERAKGNILERFSAQQFPDLHSELNLSSLELGDSALYFCASSVGVGGAGELFFGEGSRLTVL.

The chain has TRBV5-1 and TRBJ2-7, with 9 bases aligning to TRBD1. With 0 bases clipped from V and 7 bases from J, the junction kept 8 bases outside the gene matches. The CDR3 runs to 15 residues. Per germline, CDR1 SGHRS and CDR2 YFSETQ. The CDR3: CASSLEGQGSQEQYF. CDR3 nucleotide sequence: TGCGCCAGCAGCTTGGAGGGACAGGGATCACAGGAGCAGTACTTC.

Details on this clone: A read error may produce the germline difference seen at one junction end. This sequence joins TRBV5-1 and TRBJ2-7; 11 bases align to TRBD2. The length of the CDR3 is 19 residues. CDR1 SGHRS and CDR2 YFSETQ come from the germline V gene. CDR3 sequence: CASSSNTLAGGPSSHEQYF. The CDR3 DNA is TGCGCCAGCAGCTCGAACACTTTAGCGGGAGGGCCCTCCTCCCACGAGCAGTACTTC.

CDR3 region: CASSYGTGRINSPLHF. CDR3 nucleotide sequence: TGTGCCAGCAGTTACGGGACAGGCCGGATTAATTCACCCCTCCACTTT. The chain has TRBV6-5 and TRBJ1-6, with TRBD1 identical over 8 bases. The CDR3 runs 16 residues. The germline V gene encodes CDR1 MNHEY and CDR2 SVGAGI. The junction had 6 bases not matched to a gene; V was cut back by 2 bases and J by 6 bases.

V gene TRBV18 combines with J gene TRBJ2-4; unclear D gene. The germline V gene encodes CDR1 KGHSH and CDR2 LQKENI. This CDR3 is 17 amino acids long. The V gene lost 0 bases and the J gene lost 3 bases, with 15 bases spanning the gap. The DNA of the CDR3 is TGTGCCAGCTCACCACCATTGACCAGCCGAGGCAAAAACATTCAGTACTTC. Protein sequence: CASSPPLTSRGKNIQYF.

The chain joins TRBV9 to TRBJ2-3; D gene unclear. Germline assignment: CDR1 SGDLS and CDR2 YYNGEE. Trimming took 2 bases from V and 1 from J, leaving 17 bases between them. The CDR3 runs to 17 residues. The CDR3 loop is CASSVTTPRGRTDTQYF. The CDR3 nucleotides are TGTGCCAGCAGCGTCACTACTCCCCGCGGCCGCACAGATACGCAGTATTTT.

This chain connects TRBV11-3 to TRBJ2-3; tentative D call: TRBD2 (6 bases). V was shortened by 4 bases and J by 4 bases, with 12 bases between the two germline ends. This CDR3 spans 14 amino acids. CDR1 SGHNT and CDR2 YENEEA come from the germline V gene. The CDR3 DNA reads TGTGCCAGCAGCTCCGGAGGGGTGGCAGATACGCAGTATTTT. Its protein product is CASSSGGVADTQYF.

V is TRBV30 and J is TRBJ2-2, with a possible D match to TRBD1 (6 bases). The ends were cut back, 2 bases at V and 6 bases at J, with 10 bases in the middle. This CDR3 contains 13 residues. Looked up from germline, CDR1 is GTSNPN and CDR2 is SVGIG (reference sequence). In DNA form, the CDR3 reads TGTGCCTGGAGTTACAGGGTCGCCGGGGAGCTGTTTTTT. Translating it yields CAWSYRVAGELFF.

This clone was counted a few times. The genes are TRBV30 and TRBJ1-5; D possibly corresponds to TRBD1 (6 bases). The germline V and J ends were trimmed by 2 bases and 2 bases, with 10 bases remaining between them. The CDR3 totals 14 residues. Germline V lookup: CDR1 GTSNPN, CDR2 SVGIG (reference sequence). CDR3 sequence: CAWSLQGGNQPQHF. The CDR3 bases are TGTGCCTGGAGTTTACAGGGTGGCAATCAGCCCCAGCATTTT. Combining the CDR3 with reference TRBV30 and TRBJ1-5 gives the whole variable domain SQTIHQWPATLVQPVGSPLSLECTVEGTSNPNLYWYRQAAGRGLQLLFYSVGIGQISSEVPQNLSASRPQDRQFILSSKKLLLSDSGFYLCAWSLQGGNQPQHFGDGTRLSIL.